This paragraph reports one T cell receptor beta chain. Its target is unknown. This sample is part of a study of T cells in Graves' hyperthyroidism and ophthalmopathy. Study-level background: Staff took peripheral blood when the initial diagnosis was made, before any treatment began. Notes on the study in general: Most thyroid clonotypes expanded above 0.001 appeared in blood too.

Stable hyperthyroidism: no ophthalmopathy progression over 18 months of follow-up. Hyperthyroidism patients were newly diagnosed, had disease duration under 2 months, and were aged 18 to 65 years. This CDR3 has 15 residues. Germline V gives CDR1 LNHDA, CDR2 SQIVND (reference sequence). With 1 base removed from V and 5 bases from J, the gap between germline ends came to 12 bases. It was RNA transcripts that yielded the amplified TCR beta CDR3 regions. The TCR CDR3 first-round RT-PCR relied on the HTBI primer set. MiXCR was run by TCRdb on the multiplex PCR reads, yielding one entry per CDR3 protein. The sample lists 700,000 to 950,000 distinct CDR3 sequences, 35% seen once, with roughly 31% in the top ten.

Material for sequencing was blood. V usage is TRBV19 and J usage is TRBJ1-5; a weak D match, TRBD1 (5 bases). This clonotype originated in a woman between 35 and 50 years old with Graves' hyperthyroidism. The CDR3, as DNA: TGTGCCAGTAGTATAGGTGCGGGGGGATATCAGCCCCAGCATTTT. Protein sequence: CASSIGAGGYQPQHF.